This T cell receptor beta chain stems from a study of blood T cell repertoires in COVID-19. Study overall: Italy, Spain and the United States were the sources of the convalescent and acute COVID-19 samples.

Generated by immunoSEQ multiplex PCR, the TCRdb table keeps only in-frame clones and is missing some. Of 210,000 or so clones listed, around 81% are singletons. All enrollees were about 18 to 89 years old and from about 24 US areas. This clone was seen a few times. The CDR3 totals 15 residues. The germline V gene has CDR1 SQVTM and CDR2 ANQGSEA. Unmatched junction bases numbered 9, after V lost 6 bases and J lost 6 bases. The receptor was isolated from a woman aged 50 to 60 with acute COVID-19. The V call is TRBV29-1, the J call TRBJ2-1; 12 positions agree with TRBD2. Material for sequencing was PBMCs or T cells enriched from blood (not recorded which). The CDR3 nucleotides are TGCAGCGTAGCAGGACTAGCGGGATCGGTCAATGAGCAGTTCTTC. As protein: CSVAGLAGSVNEQFF.